This TCR beta chain was observed in a study of shared clonotypes between healthy human individuals. Using immunoSEQ multiplex PCR, the repertoire was profiled, and TCRdb retains in-frame clones only, with some absent. The sample includes approximately 2,000,000 clones, approximately 92% seen only once; the top ten take about 1.7%. V was cut by 7 bases and J by 3 bases, with 12 bases left in between. The CDR3 covers 13 residues. The germline V gene has CDR1 MDHEN and CDR2 SYDVKM. Terminally differentiated effector memory CD45RA+ cells were left out of the naive CD8 fraction, which was CD45RO-negative and positively selected for CCR7.

The sequence was obtained from a man aged 18-30 years in good health. Some clones in this sample may be carry-over from other donors' samples. The gene calls are TRBV28 and TRBJ2-5; no clear D gene. Sample: naive CD8+ T cells from PBMCs. CDR3 DNA sequence: TGTGCCAGCACCTCCCCGGCGGAAGAGACCCAGTACTTC. It yields the protein CASTSPAEETQYF.